These T cell receptor beta chains were read from a single sample in a study of Graves' ophthalmopathy and Graves' hyperthyroidism. TCRdb called the multiplex PCR reads again in MiXCR, with one record for every CDR3 protein. The sample lists about 240,000 distinct CDR3 sequences; about 46% were seen once. The sample consisted of peripheral blood. Receptors were obtained from an adult man with Graves' ophthalmopathy. Each CDR3 is given with its conserved first and last residue. D genes are given only for firm matches. Size is stated for part of the rows, as once, few or many counts, or as a class when the clone is expanded.

d_call: .
clone_size: few
v_call: TRBV2
j_call: TRBJ1-5
cdr3_length: 14
cdr3_nt: TGTGCCAGCAGTGAGACAGATAGCAATCAGCCCCAGCATTTT
cdr3_aa: CASSETDSNQPQHF

d_call: TRBD1
clone_size: .
v_call: TRBV4-2
j_call: TRBJ2-7
cdr3_length: 15
cdr3_nt: TGTGCCAGCAGTAATCCGGGACAGGTAACCTACGAGCAGTACTTC
cdr3_aa: CASSNPGQVTYEQYF

d_call: .
clone_size: .
v_call: TRBV12-3/TRBV12-4
j_call: TRBJ1-2
cdr3_length: 15
cdr3_nt: TGTGCCAGCACCCTACAGGACGGAGGAATCTATGGCTACACCTTC
cdr3_aa: CASTLQDGGIYGYTF

d_call: .
clone_size: .
v_call: TRBV5-4
j_call: TRBJ2-7
cdr3_length: 16
cdr3_nt: TGTGCCAGCAGCTTGGACGGGCAGGGAGACACCTACGAGCAGTACTTC
cdr3_aa: CASSLDGQGDTYEQYF

d_call: .
clone_size: .
v_call: TRBV24-1
j_call: TRBJ2-5
cdr3_length: 12
cdr3_nt: TGTGCCAGCAGCCGGGACAAGGAGCCCCAGTACTTC
cdr3_aa: CASSRDKEPQYF

d_call: .
clone_size: .
v_call: TRBV7-3
j_call: TRBJ1-1
cdr3_length: 13
cdr3_nt: TGTGCCAGCAGGGAGACGATCGACACTGAAGCTTTCTTT
cdr3_aa: CASRETIDTEAFF

d_call: .
clone_size: few
v_call: TRBV2
j_call: TRBJ2-7
cdr3_length: 15
cdr3_nt: TGTGCCAGCAGTCGTACACTCGGGGCCATTTACGAGCAGTACTTC
cdr3_aa: CASSRTLGAIYEQYF

d_call: .
clone_size: .
v_call: TRBV7-9
j_call: TRBJ2-6
cdr3_length: 17
cdr3_nt: TGTGCCAGCAGCTTAGCGGGCGGGCGCGATGGGGCCAACGTCCTGACTTTC
cdr3_aa: CASSLAGGRDGANVLTF

d_call: .
clone_size: few
v_call: TRBV25-1
j_call: TRBJ1-2
cdr3_length: 14
cdr3_nt: TGTGCCAGCAGTGATTTTCAGGGATACTATGGCTACACCTTC
cdr3_aa: CASSDFQGYYGYTF

d_call: .
clone_size: .
v_call: TRBV20-1
j_call: TRBJ1-1
cdr3_length: 13
cdr3_nt: TGCAGGCCCGATCCGGGGTTGAGAACTGAAGCTTTCTTT
cdr3_aa: CRPDPGLRTEAFF

d_call: .
clone_size: .
v_call: TRBV7-9
j_call: TRBJ2-2
cdr3_length: 15
cdr3_nt: TGTGCCAGCAGCTTAGGGGCTACGAACACCGGGGAGCTGTTTTTT
cdr3_aa: CASSLGATNTGELFF

d_call: .
clone_size: .
v_call: TRBV3-1
j_call: TRBJ2-5
cdr3_length: 14
cdr3_nt: TGTGCCAGCAGTTCCATCGACAGAAAAGAGACCCAGTACTTC
cdr3_aa: CASSSIDRKETQYF

d_call: .
clone_size: few
v_call: TRBV7-2
j_call: TRBJ1-2
cdr3_length: 12
cdr3_nt: TGTGCCAGCAGCTTCTCCAACTATGGCTACACCTTC
cdr3_aa: CASSFSNYGYTF

d_call: TRBD2
clone_size: .
v_call: TRBV10-2
j_call: TRBJ2-2
cdr3_length: 14
cdr3_nt: TGCGCCAGCAAAGGGCTAGCGGACACCGGGGAGCTGTTTTTT
cdr3_aa: CASKGLADTGELFF

d_call: .
clone_size: .
v_call: TRBV6-1
j_call: TRBJ1-5
cdr3_length: 10
cdr3_nt: TGTGCCAGCTCCGGACAGCCCCAGCATTTT
cdr3_aa: CASSGQPQHF

d_call: .
clone_size: few
v_call: TRBV7-2
j_call: TRBJ2-7
cdr3_length: 11
cdr3_nt: TGTGCCAGCAGCTTAGTCGGGACTCCATTCTTC
cdr3_aa: CASSLVGTPFF

d_call: .
clone_size: .
v_call: TRBV7-9
j_call: TRBJ1-1
cdr3_length: 13
cdr3_nt: TGTGCCAGCAGCCCAGGGTCGGGCACTGAAGCTTTCTTT
cdr3_aa: CASSPGSGTEAFF

d_call: TRBD1
clone_size: .
v_call: TRBV9
j_call: TRBJ1-3
cdr3_length: 16
cdr3_nt: TGTGCCAGCAGCGAGAACGGACAGGGCCTAGGAAACACCATATATTTT
cdr3_aa: CASSENGQGLGNTIYF